This entry lists 19 T cell receptor beta chains sequenced from one sample in a study of graft-versus-host responses after intestinal transplantation. Which antigens these TCRs recognize remains unknown. The method was immunoSEQ multiplex PCR; TCRdb's version includes in-frame clones alone and lacks a portion of them. Of about 86,000 clones in the sample, about 87% were seen once. Sample: unstimulated CD4+ T cells sorted from spleen or lymph node cells, taken before transplant. The receptor source for this set is a human donor who was the organ donor for an intestinal transplant.

The gene calls are TRBV9 and TRBJ2-3; D is perhaps TRBD1 (5 bases). Trimming stripped 0 bases from V and 8 bases from J, with 16 bases between. The CDR3 sequence is 15 residues long. Germline loops: CDR1 SGDLS, CDR2 YYNGEE. CDR3 coding DNA: TGTGCCAGCAGCGTAGAATATGTCCCTGGGGCTACGCAGTATTTT. It specifies CASSVEYVPGATQYF.

The V call is TRBV5-5, the J call TRBJ2-2; no firm D call. The CDR3 extends over 13 amino acids. The V gene lost 3 bases and the J gene lost 6 bases, with 9 bases spanning the gap. CDR1 and CDR2 from the germline V gene are SGHKS and YYEKEE (reference sequence). In DNA, the CDR3 is TGTGCCAGCAGCTGGCTGGGCGCCGGGGAGCTGTTTTTT. Protein: CASSWLGAGELFF.

The chain uses TRBV7-2 and TRBJ2-5; 8 bases are shared with TRBD2. J lost 4 bases, V lost 4 bases, and 8 bases had no gene match. This CDR3 is 15 amino acids long. The V gene's germline CDR1 is SGHTA and CDR2 FQGNSA. The CDR3 here is CASSSPIAGLETQYF. The CDR3 coding sequence is TGTGCCAGCAGCTCCCCAATAGCGGGGCTAGAGACCCAGTACTTC. Drawing the rest from reference TRBV7-2 and TRBJ2-5, the complete variable domain is GAGVSQSPSNKVTEKGKDVELRCDPISGHTALYWYRQSLGQGLEFLIYFQGNSAPDKSGLPSDRFSAERTGGSVSTLTIQRTQQEDSAVYLCASSSPIAGLETQYFGPGTRLLVL.

The rearrangement joins TRBV6-6 to TRBJ2-1; 7 nucleotides align to TRBD2. CDR3 length: 16 residues. With 6 bases clipped from V and 9 bases from J, the junction kept 17 bases outside the gene matches. Looked up from germline, CDR1 is MNHNY and CDR2 is SVGAGI (reference sequence). The CDR3 DNA sequence: TGTGCCAGCAGCTCCGATCCGCGGGGGATGGGGGGTGAGCAGTTCTTC. Amino acid sequence: CASSSDPRGMGGEQFF.

The CDR3 bases are TGTGCCAGCAGTCCCGGGACTAGTGCCGAGCAGTACTTC. Translated, it gives CASSPGTSAEQYF. The chain employs TRBV2 and TRBJ2-7; 8 bases agree with TRBD2. Looked up from germline, CDR1 is SNHLY and CDR2 is FYNNEI. The CDR3 is 13 amino acids. The V segment lost 5 bases and the J segment 6 bases; nucleotides outside the gene matches: 6.

This chain uses TRBV5-1 with TRBJ1-1; no definite D call. With 1 base removed from V and 1 base from J, the gap between germline ends came to 8 bases. Germline CDR1 is SGHRS and CDR2 is YFSETQ. This CDR3 region has 14 residues. CDR3 sequence reads: CASSLLVANTEAFF. The DNA of the CDR3 is TGCGCCAGCAGCTTGCTAGTAGCGAACACTGAAGCTTTCTTT.

V is TRBV7-2 and J is TRBJ2-3; TRBD2 agrees at 7 bases. Germline CDR1 is SGHTA and CDR2 is FQGNSA. V shed 1 base and J 6 bases; nucleotides not matched to a gene: 7. The CDR3 has 15 residues. The CDR3 reads CASSLGAGVRDTQYF. The CDR3 nucleotides are TGTGCCAGCAGCTTAGGTGCGGGAGTTAGGGATACGCAGTATTTT.

The gene calls are TRBV9 and TRBJ2-1, with 11 bases fitting TRBD2. Looked up from germline, CDR1 is SGDLS and CDR2 is YYNGEE. The CDR3 spans 19 residues. V gave up 0 bases and J gave up 5 bases; unmatched junction bases: 13. CDR3 in amino acids: CASSVAPTALAGVHNEQFF. The CDR3 nucleotides read TGTGCCAGCAGCGTAGCCCCGACCGCACTAGCGGGGGTACACAATGAGCAGTTCTTC.

J is TRBJ2-3 and V is TRBV29-1; no clear D. This CDR3 is built from 10 residues. The germline gives CDR1 SQVTM, CDR2 ANQGSEA. The V end was cut by 7 bases, the J end by 2 bases, with 4 bases between. In DNA form, the CDR3 reads TGCAGCGCCAACACAGATACGCAGTATTTT. It codes for CSANTDTQYF.

This sequence joins TRBV6-5 and TRBJ1-5; D is undetermined. The V end was cut by 2 bases, the J end by 6 bases, with 8 bases between. The V gene's germline CDR1 is MNHEY and CDR2 SVGAGI. The CDR3 has 13 amino acids. The CDR3 sequence: CASSYGPGQPQHF. CDR3 DNA: TGTGCCAGCAGTTACGGGCCAGGTCAGCCCCAGCATTTT.

CDR3 nucleotides: TGTGCCAGCAGCTTAGGGATACGGGGAGTCCTCTATGGCTACACCTTC. It translates to CASSLGIRGVLYGYTF. This chain links TRBV7-2 with TRBJ1-2; no firm D call. The CDR3 extends over 16 amino acids. Trimming took 1 base from V and 4 from J, leaving 16 bases between them. Germline loops: CDR1 SGHTA, CDR2 FQGNSA. The complete variable domain, with remaining parts taken from reference TRBV7-2 and TRBJ1-2, reads GAGVSQSPSNKVTEKGKDVELRCDPISGHTALYWYRQSLGQGLEFLIYFQGNSAPDKSGLPSDRFSAERTGGSVSTLTIQRTQQEDSAVYLCASSLGIRGVLYGYTFGSGTRLTVV.

The gene calls are TRBV5-1 and TRBJ1-1; 12 bases fit TRBD1. The CDR3 has 15 amino acids. CDR1 and CDR2 from the germline V gene are SGHRS and YFSETQ. V dropped 6 bases and J dropped 4; count of bases not matched to a gene: 7. CDR3 in amino acids: CASIPGQGARTEAFF. For the CDR3, the DNA is TGCGCCAGCATCCCGGGACAGGGGGCCCGCACTGAAGCTTTCTTT.

The rearrangement links TRBV27 to TRBJ2-3; 8 nucleotides match TRBD2. V lost 2 bases and J lost 6; bases outside the gene matches: 4. This CDR3 is 14 amino acids long. CDR1 and CDR2 (germline): MNHEY, SMNVEV (reference sequence). The DNA of the CDR3 is TGTGCCAGCAGTTTAGCGGGGGGAGGGGATACGCAGTATTTT. It codes for CASSLAGGGDTQYF.

The chain combines TRBV19 with TRBJ1-5; D is undetermined. In germline, CDR1 is LNHDA, CDR2 SQIVND (reference sequence). The CDR3 runs 16 residues. The V and J ends lost 1 base and 5 bases respectively, with 15 bases between them. Here the CDR3 DNA reads TGTGCCAGTAGTATAGTTACTGGTGTTCCATATCAGCCCCAGCATTTT. This gives the protein CASSIVTGVPYQPQHF.

The V and J genes are TRBV20-1 and TRBJ2-2; D ambiguous. CDR3 length equals 11 residues. V gave up 6 bases and J gave up 7 bases, with 9 bases separating them. CDR1 and CDR2 from the germline V gene are DFQATT and SNEGSKA (reference sequence). The CDR3 DNA is TGCAGTGCGTTCCGTATCGGGGAGCTGTTTTTT. Translation: CSAFRIGELFF.

This rearrangement joins TRBV9 to TRBJ2-1; D might be TRBD1 (6 bases). Germline-derived CDR1 and CDR2 are SGDLS and YYNGEE. CDR3 length: 13 amino acids. V was clipped by 0 bases and J by 9 bases, with 10 bases between them. The CDR3 DNA is TGTGCCAGCAGCGTAGTTGTAGGGGGTGAGCAGTTCTTC. The encoded protein is CASSVVVGGEQFF.

The chain recombines TRBV5-1 with TRBJ2-3; D gene uncertain. Deletions cut 4 bases from V and 0 bases from J, with 3 bases between. Germline V gene sequence: CDR1 SGHRS, CDR2 YFSETQ. The CDR3 runs 12 residues. For the CDR3, the DNA is TGCGCCAGCAGCCTTAGCACAGATACGCAGTATTTT. Translated: CASSLSTDTQYF.

This clone was seen once. The chain links TRBV28 to TRBJ2-3; 8 nucleotides align to TRBD2. The J segment lost 1 base and the V segment lost 4 bases, leaving 1 base of the junction unmatched. The CDR3 covers 14 residues. Germline V gene sequence: CDR1 MDHEN, CDR2 SYDVKM. CDR3 sequence: CASSSGGGTDTQYF. CDR3 in DNA: TGTGCCAGCAGTTCGGGAGGGGGCACAGATACGCAGTATTTT.

This clone has only one observation. The chain combines TRBV29-1 with TRBJ2-7, with D perhaps TRBD2 (6 bases). The germline V gene encodes CDR1 SQVTM and CDR2 ANQGSEA. The V and J ends lost 8 bases and 0 bases respectively, with 17 bases between them. The CDR3 loop spans 14 amino acids. CDR3: CSIIVGGFSYEQYF. The CDR3 DNA reads TGCAGCATCATTGTGGGAGGTTTCTCCTACGAGCAGTACTTC.